The 28 T cell receptor beta chains below were found in one sample sequenced in a study of CD4 T cells in relation to SARS-CoV-2 and coronaviruses. Before the COVID-19 pandemic, during about 2010-2019, CD4+ T cells were taken from unexposed donors. CD4+ T cells were isolated from the cells after around 10 days of culture. TCRdb's copy holds only in-frame clones and misses some; the assay was immunoSEQ multiplex PCR. The repertoire holds 20,000 to 25,000 clones, with about 75% as singletons. No antigen has been identified for these receptors. The sequenced sample was CD4+ T cells from PBMCs, cultured in vitro. These receptors all come from a human donor in good health.

The count of this clone is one. The rearrangement uses TRBV18 and TRBJ2-3; 9 nucleotides align to TRBD2. Per germline, CDR1 KGHSH and CDR2 LQKENI. CDR3 length: 18 residues. J was trimmed by 4 bases and V by 3 bases; bases with no gene match: 14. CDR3 protein: CASSPKLAAGGPSDTQYF. CDR3 in DNA: TGTGCCAGCTCACCTAAACTAGCTGCGGGAGGGCCCTCAGATACGCAGTATTTT.

The chain uses TRBV5-8 and TRBJ2-1; 9 bases map to TRBD2. The J segment lost 5 bases and the V segment lost 0 bases, leaving 6 bases of the junction unmatched. This CDR3 region has 16 residues. Germline lookup yields CDR1 SGHTS and CDR2 YDEGEE. CDR3 DNA: TGTGCCAGCAGCTTGGATTTGGTAGCGGGAGACAATGAGCAGTTCTTC. Amino acids: CASSLDLVAGDNEQFF.

The rearrangement uses TRBV4-1 and TRBJ1-2; D is ambiguous. The CDR3 contains 12 residues. Between the trimmed V and J ends, which lost 10 bases and 8 bases, there was a span of 17 bases. Germline values: CDR1 MGHRA, CDR2 YSYEKL. CDR3 protein: CATTRSGGGYTF. CDR3 nucleotides: TGCGCCACTACCCGATCGGGCGGGGGCTACACCTTC.

The chain links TRBV5-1 to TRBJ2-7; TRBD1 aligns across 10 bases. V lost 4 bases and J lost 4; bases outside the gene matches: 8. Germline V gene sequence: CDR1 SGHRS, CDR2 YFSETQ. The CDR3 runs 15 residues. This chain's CDR3 is CASSLTGTGAYEQYF. In DNA form, the CDR3 reads TGCGCCAGCAGCCTTACCGGGACAGGGGCGTACGAGCAGTACTTC.

The gene calls are TRBV19 and TRBJ1-3, with a weak D call TRBD1 (6 bases). This CDR3 comprises 16 residues. Germline CDR1 is LNHDA and CDR2 is SQIVND (reference sequence). With 10 bases removed from V and 0 bases from J, the gap between germline ends came to 19 bases. In DNA form, the CDR3 reads TGTGCCACTCACCGGGGACACACAATCTCTGGAAACACCATATATTTT. Translation gives CATHRGHTISGNTIYF.

This chain uses TRBV2 with TRBJ2-4; D gene uncertain. V dropped 2 bases and J dropped 0 bases, with 11 bases sitting between them. CDR1 and CDR2 (germline): SNHLY, FYNNEI. The CDR3 spans 16 residues. The CDR3 loop is CASSEPGNRAKNIQYF. The CDR3 DNA reads as TGTGCCAGCAGTGAACCTGGGAATAGAGCCAAAAACATTCAGTACTTC.

This clone has a single count. The chain recombines TRBV6-4 with TRBJ1-2, with 7 positions matching TRBD1. CDR3 length equals 14 residues. Germline values: CDR1 MRHNA, CDR2 SNTAGT. V lost 6 bases and J lost 4; bases outside the gene matches: 8. The CDR3 loop is CASREQGDSYGYTF. The DNA for the CDR3 is TGTGCCAGCAGGGAACAAGGGGACAGCTATGGCTACACCTTC.

The chain joins TRBV7-8 to TRBJ2-1, with D possibly matching TRBD2 (6 bases). There are 15 residues in the CDR3. CDR1 and CDR2 from the germline V gene are SGHVS and FQNEAQ. The V gene lost 4 bases and the J gene lost 0 bases, with 10 bases spanning the gap. This chain's CDR3 is CASSWDWGSYNEQFF. The DNA of the CDR3 is TGTGCCAGCAGCTGGGACTGGGGCTCCTACAATGAGCAGTTCTTC.

This chain links TRBV5-1 with TRBJ2-5, with a possible D match to TRBD1 (6 bases). This CDR3 has 14 residues. V lost 3 bases to trimming and J lost 4 bases, with 13 bases between them. Germline CDR1 and CDR2: SGHRS and YFSETQ. CDR3 amino acids: CASSSAGVGETQYF. The CDR3 DNA is TGCGCCAGCAGCTCGGCAGGGGTCGGAGAGACCCAGTACTTC.

This sequence joins TRBV11-2 and TRBJ1-5; D ambiguous. This CDR3 is 15 amino acids long. The V and J ends lost 0 bases and 1 base respectively, with 7 bases between them. The germline V gene has CDR1 SGHAT and CDR2 FQNNGV. The CDR3: CASSLEFGSNQPQHF. In nucleotides, the CDR3 is TGTGCCAGCAGCTTAGAATTCGGCAGCAATCAGCCCCAGCATTTT.

The rearrangement uses TRBV28 and TRBJ1-1; the D gene is possibly TRBD1 (5 bases). The CDR3 is 14 residues long. In germline, CDR1 is MDHEN, CDR2 SYDVKM. CDR3 bases: TGTGTTATGGAACGGGACGGACTGAACACTGAAGCTTTCTTT. Residues: CVMERDGLNTEAFF.

This clone showed up just a few times. CDR3 in DNA: TGTGCCAGCAGTCGCTATTCGTCCGAGCAGTACTTC. It encodes CASSRYSSEQYF. The chain couples TRBV27 to TRBJ2-7; D remains unclear. Germline CDR1 MNHEY, CDR2 SMNVEV (reference sequence). Trimming removed 5 bases from V and 6 bases from J, with 11 bases in between. CDR3 length: 12 amino acids.

The rearrangement links TRBV18 to TRBJ2-5, with D uncertain. CDR1 and CDR2 (germline): KGHSH, LQKENI. V gave up 1 base and J gave up 5 bases, with 2 bases separating them. The CDR3 sequence is 11 residues long. CDR3 residues: CASSPQETQYF. The CDR3 DNA sequence: TGTGCCAGCTCACCACAGGAGACCCAGTACTTC.

The CDR3 loop is CASSQGLRNGEQFF. CDR3 bases: TGCGCCAGCAGCCAAGGACTTAGGAATGGTGAGCAGTTCTTC. The chain joins TRBV4-1 to TRBJ2-1, with D unresolved. The germline V gene encodes CDR1 MGHRA and CDR2 YSYEKL. V lost 1 base and J lost 9, with 13 bases in between. The CDR3 runs 14 residues.

The DNA of the CDR3 is TGTGCCAGCAGCTTGGCGGCAGGGAGCAGTGAAAAACTGTTTTTT. Translation gives CASSLAAGSSEKLFF. The rearrangement joins TRBV5-4 to TRBJ1-4, with D perhaps TRBD1 (5 bases). The CDR3 covers 15 residues. The V and J ends lost 0 bases and 7 bases respectively, with 13 bases between them. Per the germline V gene, CDR1 is SGHNT and CDR2 is YYREEE (reference sequence).

This clone was counted once. The chain uses TRBV15 and TRBJ2-7; D is unclear. V shed 0 bases and J shed 1 base, with 7 bases lying between them. Per the germline V gene, CDR1 is LNHNV and CDR2 is YYDKDF (reference sequence). The CDR3 totals 14 residues. CDR3 sequence: CATSRDRLSYEQYF. The DNA for the CDR3 is TGTGCCACCAGCAGAGATCGGCTTTCCTACGAGCAGTACTTC.

The chain uses TRBV19 and TRBJ1-2, with D hard to call. Trimming removed 6 bases at V and 1 base at J, with 9 bases between. This CDR3 is 13 amino acids long. Germline lookup yields CDR1 LNHDA and CDR2 SQIVND (reference sequence). CDR3 region: CASRAAFNYGYTF. CDR3 bases: TGTGCCAGTAGGGCAGCCTTTAACTATGGCTACACCTTC.

In this sample, this clone turned up once. The chain combines TRBV3-1 (or the pseudogene TRBV3-2) with TRBJ1-1; D call uncertain. Germline V gives CDR1 LGHDT, CDR2 YNNKEL (reference sequence). This CDR3 contains 12 residues. The V gene lost 2 bases and the J gene lost 7 bases, with 8 bases spanning the gap. The CDR3 loop reads CASSQWGDEAFF. The CDR3 coding sequence is TGTGCCAGCAGCCAATGGGGAGATGAAGCTTTCTTT.

The chain combines TRBV4-2 with TRBJ2-1, with 10 bases matching TRBD1. The germline CDR1 and CDR2 sequences are LGHNA and YNFKEQ. V trimming: 0 bases; J trimming: 8 bases; junction bases outside the gene matches: 7. The CDR3 sequence is 16 residues long. In nucleotides, the CDR3 is TGTGCCAGCAGCCAAGAAACCGGGACAGGGGACGATGAGCAGTTCTTC. This codes for CASSQETGTGDDEQFF.

This clone was counted between two and nine times. This chain connects TRBV2 to TRBJ1-5; D not certain. The germline V gene encodes CDR1 SNHLY and CDR2 FYNNEI. The CDR3 runs to 14 residues. Trimming pared 4 bases from V and 2 bases from J, leaving 9 bases between. The CDR3 sequence is CASSGPGGNQPQHF. The CDR3 DNA is TGTGCCAGCAGTGGTCCGGGAGGCAATCAGCCCCAGCATTTT.

This chain links TRBV6-5 with TRBJ1-2; TRBD1 matches 7 bases. In germline, CDR1 is MNHEY, CDR2 SVGAGI. Trimming removed 7 bases from V and 7 bases from J; junction bases left unmatched: 12. The CDR3 loop spans 14 amino acids. In DNA form, the CDR3 reads TGTGCCAGCACTTTAGGGACAGCTTTATCTGGCTACACCTTC. It specifies CASTLGTALSGYTF.

The rearrangement uses TRBV6-2 or TRBV6-3 and TRBJ1-2; 8 bases line up with TRBD1. The CDR3 consists of 13 residues. The V gene's germline CDR1 is MNHEY and CDR2 SVGEGT. V shed 5 bases and J 8 bases; nucleotides not matched to a gene: 7. The CDR3 DNA reads TGTGCCAGCAGTGCAGGACAGGGTAGGGGCTACACCTTC. Translated: CASSAGQGRGYTF.

This clone has just a few counts. The J gene is TRBJ2-5, the V gene TRBV6-2 or TRBV6-3, with 7 bases lining up with TRBD2. CDR3 length: 17 residues. Losses at the gene ends were 2 bases for V and 5 bases for J; bases not matched to a gene: 14. Germline V CDR1 and CDR2: MNHEY, SVGEGT. CDR3 sequence reads: CASSYSLGRLASETQYF. The CDR3 DNA reads as TGTGCCAGCAGTTACAGTTTAGGGCGACTAGCCTCGGAGACCCAGTACTTC.

The chain carries TRBV9 and TRBJ2-2; D is unclear. V lost 7 bases, J lost 1 base, and 5 bases lay in between. CDR1 and CDR2 (germline): SGDLS, YYNGEE. This CDR3 has 12 residues. CDR3 sequence (DNA): TGTGCCAGCCAAAAGAACACCGGGGAGCTGTTTTTT. This sequence encodes CASQKNTGELFF.

V and J are TRBV29-1 and TRBJ1-2, with 8 bases aligning to TRBD1. The length of the CDR3 is 13 residues. V lost 1 base, J lost 8 bases, and 6 bases stayed unmatched. CDR1 and CDR2 (germline): SQVTM, ANQGSEA. The CDR3 reads CSVEGTGRGGYTF. CDR3 DNA sequence: TGCAGCGTTGAAGGGACAGGGAGGGGCGGCTACACCTTC. Together with reference TRBV29-1 and TRBJ1-2, the CDR3 gives the full variable domain: SAVISQKPSRDICQRGTSLTIQCQVDSQVTMMFWYRQQPGQSLTLIATANQGSEATYESGFVIDKFPISRPNLTFSTLTVSNMSPEDSSIYLCSVEGTGRGGYTFGSGTRLTVV.

The chain joins TRBV11-3 to TRBJ2-7; D is undetermined. Trimming took 2 bases from V and 6 from J, leaving 11 bases between them. The V gene's germline CDR1 is SGHNT and CDR2 YENEEA. The length of the CDR3 is 13 residues. DNA of the CDR3: TGTGCCAGCAGCTTACAGATAGGTGGCGAGCAGTACTTC. It encodes CASSLQIGGEQYF.

V and J are TRBV5-1 and TRBJ2-7; no firm D call. Trimming cost V 0 bases and J 4 bases, with 11 bases left between them. This CDR3 comprises 14 residues. Germline CDR1 SGHRS, CDR2 YFSETQ. The chain's CDR3 is CASSLVGSWYEQYF. The DNA of the CDR3 is TGCGCCAGCAGCTTGGTAGGCAGTTGGTACGAGCAGTACTTC.

The chain is built from TRBV5-4 and TRBJ1-6; D possibly corresponds to TRBD1 (5 bases). Between the trimmed V and J ends, which lost 0 bases and 7 bases, there was a span of 11 bases. This CDR3 has 15 amino acids. The V gene's germline CDR1 is SGHNT and CDR2 YYREEE (reference sequence). In DNA, the CDR3 is TGTGCCAGCAGCTTGGGGGGCAGCAAAAATTCACCCCTCCACTTT. The encoded protein is CASSLGGSKNSPLHF.